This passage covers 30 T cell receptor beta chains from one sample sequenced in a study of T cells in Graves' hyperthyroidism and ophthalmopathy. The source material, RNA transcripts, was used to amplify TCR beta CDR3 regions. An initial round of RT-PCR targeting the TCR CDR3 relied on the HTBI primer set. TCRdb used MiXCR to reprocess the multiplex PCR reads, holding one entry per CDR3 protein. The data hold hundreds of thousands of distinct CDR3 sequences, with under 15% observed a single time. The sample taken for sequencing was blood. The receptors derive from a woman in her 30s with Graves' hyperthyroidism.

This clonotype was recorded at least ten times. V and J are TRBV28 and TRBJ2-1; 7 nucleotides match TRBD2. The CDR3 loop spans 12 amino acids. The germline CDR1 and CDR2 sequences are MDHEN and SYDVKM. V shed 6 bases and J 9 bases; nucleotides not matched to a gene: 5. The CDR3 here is CASSWGTIEQFF. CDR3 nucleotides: TGTGCCAGCAGCTGGGGGACTATTGAGCAGTTCTTC.

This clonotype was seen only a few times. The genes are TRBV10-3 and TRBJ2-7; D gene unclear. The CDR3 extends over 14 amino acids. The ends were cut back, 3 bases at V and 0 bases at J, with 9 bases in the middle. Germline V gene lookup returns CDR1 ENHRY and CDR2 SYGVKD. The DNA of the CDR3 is TGTGCCATCAGTGATTGGGGAAGCTCCTACGAGCAGTACTTC. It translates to CAISDWGSSYEQYF.

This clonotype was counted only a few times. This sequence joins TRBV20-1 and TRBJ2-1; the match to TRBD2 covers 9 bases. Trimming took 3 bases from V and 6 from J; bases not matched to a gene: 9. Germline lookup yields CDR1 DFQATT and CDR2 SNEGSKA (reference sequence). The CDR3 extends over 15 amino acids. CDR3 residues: CSARIGTSPRNEQFF. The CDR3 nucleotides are TGCAGTGCTAGGATCGGGACTAGCCCTCGCAATGAGCAGTTCTTC.

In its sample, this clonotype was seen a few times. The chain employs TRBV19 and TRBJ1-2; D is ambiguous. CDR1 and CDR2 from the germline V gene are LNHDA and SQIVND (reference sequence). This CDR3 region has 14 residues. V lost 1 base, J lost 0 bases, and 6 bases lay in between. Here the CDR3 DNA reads TGTGCCAGTAGTATAGGCGGTGCTAACTATGGCTACACCTTC. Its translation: CASSIGGANYGYTF.

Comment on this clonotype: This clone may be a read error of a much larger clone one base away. The CDR3 region is CASSREDRGVTEAFF. CDR3 DNA sequence: TGTGCCAGCAGCCGGGAGGACAGGGGGGTCACTGAAGCTTTCTTT. This chain connects TRBV11-2 to TRBJ1-1, with 10 bases lining up with TRBD1. This CDR3 has 15 residues. V lost 5 bases to trimming and J lost 4 bases; unmatched junction nucleotides: 7. Germline V CDR1 and CDR2: SGHAT, FQNNGV.

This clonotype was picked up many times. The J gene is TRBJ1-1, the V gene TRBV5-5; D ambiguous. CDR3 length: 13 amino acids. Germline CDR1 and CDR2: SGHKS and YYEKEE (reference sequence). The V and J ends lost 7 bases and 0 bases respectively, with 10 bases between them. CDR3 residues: CASRVGMNTEAFF. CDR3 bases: TGTGCCAGCCGCGTCGGGATGAACACTGAAGCTTTCTTT.

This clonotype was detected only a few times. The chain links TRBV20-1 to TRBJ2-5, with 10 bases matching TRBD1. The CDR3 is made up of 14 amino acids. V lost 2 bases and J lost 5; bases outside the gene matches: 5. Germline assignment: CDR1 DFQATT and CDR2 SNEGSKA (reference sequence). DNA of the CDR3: TGCAGTGCTAGACCGGGACAGGGGAGGGAGACCCAGTACTTC. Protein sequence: CSARPGQGRETQYF.

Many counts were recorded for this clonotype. CDR3 protein: CASSQAVNTGELFF. For the CDR3, the DNA is TGTGCCAGCAGCCAAGCAGTCAACACCGGGGAGCTGTTTTTT. This chain links TRBV3-1 with TRBJ2-2; no clear D. Trimming took off 1 base at V and 2 bases at J, with 5 bases between the two ends. This CDR3 is built from 14 residues. Germline V lookup: CDR1 LGHDT, CDR2 YNNKEL (reference sequence).

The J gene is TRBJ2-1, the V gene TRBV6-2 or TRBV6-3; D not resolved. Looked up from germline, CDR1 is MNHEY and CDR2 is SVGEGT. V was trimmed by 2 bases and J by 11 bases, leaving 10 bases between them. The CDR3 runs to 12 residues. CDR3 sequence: CASSYPVGKQFF. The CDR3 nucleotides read TGTGCCAGCAGTTACCCGGTGGGAAAGCAGTTCTTC.

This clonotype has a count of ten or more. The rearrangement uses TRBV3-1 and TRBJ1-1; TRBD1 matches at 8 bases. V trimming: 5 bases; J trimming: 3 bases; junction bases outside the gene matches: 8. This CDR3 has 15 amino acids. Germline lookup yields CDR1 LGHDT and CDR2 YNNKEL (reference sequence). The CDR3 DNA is TGTGCCAGCAGCAGACTACCGACAGGGGACACTGAAGCTTTCTTT. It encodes CASSRLPTGDTEAFF.

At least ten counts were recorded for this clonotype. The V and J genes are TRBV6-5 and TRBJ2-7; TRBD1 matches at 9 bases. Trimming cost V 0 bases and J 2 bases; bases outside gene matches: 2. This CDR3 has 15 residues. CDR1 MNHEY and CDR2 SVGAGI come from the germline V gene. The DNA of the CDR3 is TGTGCCAGCAGTTACTCGGGACAGGGTCCCTACGAGCAGTACTTC. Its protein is CASSYSGQGPYEQYF.

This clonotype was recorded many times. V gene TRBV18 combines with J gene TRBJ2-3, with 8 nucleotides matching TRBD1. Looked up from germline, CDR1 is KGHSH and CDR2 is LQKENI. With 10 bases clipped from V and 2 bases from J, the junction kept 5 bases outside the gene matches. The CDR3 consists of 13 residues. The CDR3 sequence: CATRTGLTDTQYF. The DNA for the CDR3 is TGTGCCACCCGGACAGGGCTCACAGATACGCAGTATTTT.

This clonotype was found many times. The CDR3 sequence is CASSVQGTYEQYF. In DNA, the CDR3 is TGTGCCAGCAGTGTCCAGGGCACCTACGAGCAGTACTTC. This chain connects TRBV28 to TRBJ2-7; D is possibly TRBD1 (5 bases). V was pared by 5 bases and J by 2 bases, with 10 bases between. The V gene's germline CDR1 is MDHEN and CDR2 SYDVKM. The CDR3 totals 13 residues.

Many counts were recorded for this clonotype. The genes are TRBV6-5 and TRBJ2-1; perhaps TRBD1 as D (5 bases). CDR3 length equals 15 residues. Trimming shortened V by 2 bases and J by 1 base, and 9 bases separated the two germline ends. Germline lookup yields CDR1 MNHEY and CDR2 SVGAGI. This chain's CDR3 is CASSYNQGSYNEQFF. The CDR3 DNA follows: TGTGCCAGCAGTTACAACCAGGGTTCCTACAATGAGCAGTTCTTC.

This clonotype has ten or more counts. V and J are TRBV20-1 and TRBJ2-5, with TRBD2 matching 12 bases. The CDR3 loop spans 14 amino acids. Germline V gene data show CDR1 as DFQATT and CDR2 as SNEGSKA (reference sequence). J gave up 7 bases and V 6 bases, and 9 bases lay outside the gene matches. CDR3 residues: CSAILRLAGVTQYF. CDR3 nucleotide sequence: TGCAGTGCAATCCTTCGACTAGCGGGAGTGACCCAGTACTTC.

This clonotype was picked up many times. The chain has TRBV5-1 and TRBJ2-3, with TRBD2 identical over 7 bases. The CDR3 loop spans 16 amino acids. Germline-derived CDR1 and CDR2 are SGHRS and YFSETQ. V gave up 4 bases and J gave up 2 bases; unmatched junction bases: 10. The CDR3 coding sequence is TGCGCCAGCAGCATCCCCTCGGCGGGAGCCACAGATACGCAGTATTTT. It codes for CASSIPSAGATDTQYF.

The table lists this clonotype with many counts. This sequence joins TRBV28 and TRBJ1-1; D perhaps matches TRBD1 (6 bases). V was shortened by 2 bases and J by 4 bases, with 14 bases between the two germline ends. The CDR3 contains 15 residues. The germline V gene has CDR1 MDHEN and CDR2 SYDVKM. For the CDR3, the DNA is TGTGCCAGCAGTTTACCATCAGGGGTGGGCACTGAAGCTTTCTTT. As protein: CASSLPSGVGTEAFF.

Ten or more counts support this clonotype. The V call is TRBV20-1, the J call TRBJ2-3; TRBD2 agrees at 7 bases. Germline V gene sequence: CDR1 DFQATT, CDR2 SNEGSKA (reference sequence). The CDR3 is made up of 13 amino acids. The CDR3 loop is CSPAGVGTDTQYF. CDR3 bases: TGCAGCCCGGCGGGAGTGGGAACAGATACGCAGTATTTT.

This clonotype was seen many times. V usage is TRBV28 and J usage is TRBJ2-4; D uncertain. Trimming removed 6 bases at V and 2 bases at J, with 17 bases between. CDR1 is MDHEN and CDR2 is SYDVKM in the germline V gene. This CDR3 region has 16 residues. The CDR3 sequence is CASRSRAPRPKNIQYF. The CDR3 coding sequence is TGTGCCAGCAGATCAAGGGCCCCACGGCCCAAAAACATTCAGTACTTC.

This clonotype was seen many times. The DNA of the CDR3 is TGTGCCAGCAGTTCGCTTACTAGCGGGGGTAACAATGAGCAGTTCTTC. Protein sequence: CASSSLTSGGNNEQFF. The chain recombines TRBV7-8 with TRBJ2-1; 11 bases align to TRBD2. The CDR3 totals 16 residues. After removal of 6 bases from V and 5 bases from J, the junction contained 9 bases not matched to a gene. CDR1 SGHVS and CDR2 FQNEAQ come from the germline V gene.

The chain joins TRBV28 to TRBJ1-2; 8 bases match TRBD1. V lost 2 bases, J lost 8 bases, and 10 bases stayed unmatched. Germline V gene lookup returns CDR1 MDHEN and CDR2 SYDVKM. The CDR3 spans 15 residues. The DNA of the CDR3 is TGTGCCAGCAGTTTAAGGGGTACAGGGGGACGAGGCTACACCTTC. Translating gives CASSLRGTGGRGYTF.

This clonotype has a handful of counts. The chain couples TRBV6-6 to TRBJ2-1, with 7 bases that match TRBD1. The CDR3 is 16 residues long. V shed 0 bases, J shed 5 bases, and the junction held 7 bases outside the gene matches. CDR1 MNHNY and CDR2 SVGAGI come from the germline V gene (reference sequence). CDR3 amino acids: CASSYSPGGMNNEQFF. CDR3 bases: TGTGCCAGCAGTTACTCGCCAGGGGGAATGAACAATGAGCAGTTCTTC.

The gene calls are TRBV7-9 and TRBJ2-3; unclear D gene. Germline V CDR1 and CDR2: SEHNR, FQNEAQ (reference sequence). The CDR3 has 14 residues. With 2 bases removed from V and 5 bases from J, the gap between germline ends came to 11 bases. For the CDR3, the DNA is TGTGCCAGCAGCTTACCGAACGCTGAAGATACGCAGTATTTT. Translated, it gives CASSLPNAEDTQYF.

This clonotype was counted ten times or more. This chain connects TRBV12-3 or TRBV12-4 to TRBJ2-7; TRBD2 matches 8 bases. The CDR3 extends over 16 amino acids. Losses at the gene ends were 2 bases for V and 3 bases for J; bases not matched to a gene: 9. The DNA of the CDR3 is TGTGCCAGCAGTTTACGGGTAGCGGGGATTGACTACGAGCAGTACTTC. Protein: CASSLRVAGIDYEQYF.

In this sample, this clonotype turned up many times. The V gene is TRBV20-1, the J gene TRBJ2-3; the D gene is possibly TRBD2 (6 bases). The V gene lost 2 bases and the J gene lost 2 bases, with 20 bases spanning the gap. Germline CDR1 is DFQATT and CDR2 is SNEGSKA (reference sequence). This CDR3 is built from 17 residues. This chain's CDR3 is CSARPPAGRDLTDTQYF. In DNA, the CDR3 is TGCAGTGCTAGACCTCCCGCCGGGCGGGACCTCACAGATACGCAGTATTTT.

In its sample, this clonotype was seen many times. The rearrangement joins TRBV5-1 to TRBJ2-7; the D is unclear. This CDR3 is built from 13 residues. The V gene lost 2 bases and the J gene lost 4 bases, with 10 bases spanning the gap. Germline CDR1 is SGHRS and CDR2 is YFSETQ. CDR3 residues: CASSFGRMYEQYF. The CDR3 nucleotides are TGCGCCAGCAGCTTTGGAAGGATGTACGAGCAGTACTTC.

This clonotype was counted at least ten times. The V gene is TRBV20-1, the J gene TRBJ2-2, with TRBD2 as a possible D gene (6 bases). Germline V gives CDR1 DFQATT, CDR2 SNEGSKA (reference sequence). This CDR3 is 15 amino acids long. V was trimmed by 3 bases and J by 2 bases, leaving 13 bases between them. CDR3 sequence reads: CSASSGGYNTGELFF. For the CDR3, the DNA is TGCAGTGCTAGTTCCGGGGGATATAACACCGGGGAGCTGTTTTTT.

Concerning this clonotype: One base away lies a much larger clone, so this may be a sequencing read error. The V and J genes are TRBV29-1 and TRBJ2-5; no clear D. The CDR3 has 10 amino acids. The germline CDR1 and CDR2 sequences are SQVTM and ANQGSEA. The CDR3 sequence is CNVSDRTQYF. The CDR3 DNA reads TGCAACGTTTCAGACCGGACCCAGTACTTC.

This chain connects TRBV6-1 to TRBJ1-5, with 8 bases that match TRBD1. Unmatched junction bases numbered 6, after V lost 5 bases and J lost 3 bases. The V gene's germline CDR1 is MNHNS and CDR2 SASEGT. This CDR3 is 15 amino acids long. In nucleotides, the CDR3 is TGTGCCAGCAGTTCCGGGGACAGGAACAATCAGCCCCAGCATTTT. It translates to CASSSGDRNNQPQHF.

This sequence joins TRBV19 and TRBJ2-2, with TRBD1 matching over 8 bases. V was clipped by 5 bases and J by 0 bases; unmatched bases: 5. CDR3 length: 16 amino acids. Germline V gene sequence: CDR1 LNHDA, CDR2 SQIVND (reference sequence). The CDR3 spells CASSDWDRSNTGELFF. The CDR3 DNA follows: TGTGCCAGTAGTGATTGGGACAGGTCGAACACCGGGGAGCTGTTTTTT.